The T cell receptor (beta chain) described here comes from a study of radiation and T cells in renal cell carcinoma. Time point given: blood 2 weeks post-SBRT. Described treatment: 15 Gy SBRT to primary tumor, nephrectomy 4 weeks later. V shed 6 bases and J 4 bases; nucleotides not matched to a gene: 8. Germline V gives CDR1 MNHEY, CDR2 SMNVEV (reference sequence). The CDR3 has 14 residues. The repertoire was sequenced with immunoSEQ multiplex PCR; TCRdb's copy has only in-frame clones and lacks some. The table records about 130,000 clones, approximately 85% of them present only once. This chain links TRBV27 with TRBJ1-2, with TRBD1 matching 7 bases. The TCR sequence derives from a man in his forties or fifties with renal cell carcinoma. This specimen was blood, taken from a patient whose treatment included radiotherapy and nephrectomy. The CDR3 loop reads CASSRQGSVYGYTF. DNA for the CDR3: TGTGCCAGCAGCCGACAGGGTTCCGTCTATGGCTACACCTTC.